Listed here is a single T cell receptor (beta chain). Antigen specificity is unknown. Germline assignment: CDR1 SGHDT and CDR2 YYEEEE. There are 11 residues in the CDR3. Trimming cost V 4 bases and J 2 bases, with 3 bases left between them. This sample is part of a study of cytomegalovirus exposure and HLA in healthy donors. Study-wide results and limits: A later analysis reportedly found fewer N-insertions in an Asian-associated ancestry cluster than the roughly 670-donor mean.

It was with 60 Vbeta and 13 Jbeta primers that the PCR ran. Sequencing used immunoSEQ multiplex PCR; TCRdb keeps in-frame clones, though not all of them. Of some 91,000 clones listed, more than 75% are singletons. Material: PBMCs. The rearrangement uses TRBV5-6 and TRBJ1-2; D remains ambiguous. This receptor was taken from a woman aged 55-69 years in good health and CMV-seronegative. CDR3 in amino acids: CASSQNYGYTF. DNA for the CDR3: TGTGCCAGCAGCCAGAACTATGGCTACACCTTC.